The text below deals with one T cell receptor beta chain. Its antigen is unknown. This specimen comes from a study of long-term antiretroviral therapy in people with HIV. On the study more broadly: It was about a decade before the 2015 immediate-ART recommendation that the earliest samples were taken.

Researchers ran immunoSEQ v3.0 at survey level. The method was immunoSEQ multiplex PCR; TCRdb's version includes in-frame clones alone and lacks a portion of them. The repertoire holds approximately 12,000 clones, with 75% to 90% as singletons. At least two post-ART and at least one pre-ART PBMC sample were available for each donor. This CDR3 spans 13 amino acids. Looked up from germline, CDR1 is SGHTA and CDR2 is FQGNSA. Trimming took 6 bases from V and 4 from J, leaving 10 bases between them. Study-wide results and caveats: The clones with expansion before ART were dominant in the repertoire at all time points.

The receptor comes from a woman aged 40 to 55 with HIV. The material was unsorted PBMCs, obtained 0.2 years before starting antiretroviral therapy. V and J are TRBV7-2 and TRBJ1-5, with D unclear. This CDR3 reads CASSQEVNQPQHF. CDR3 sequence (DNA): TGTGCCAGCAGTCAGGAAGTAAATCAGCCCCAGCATTTT.